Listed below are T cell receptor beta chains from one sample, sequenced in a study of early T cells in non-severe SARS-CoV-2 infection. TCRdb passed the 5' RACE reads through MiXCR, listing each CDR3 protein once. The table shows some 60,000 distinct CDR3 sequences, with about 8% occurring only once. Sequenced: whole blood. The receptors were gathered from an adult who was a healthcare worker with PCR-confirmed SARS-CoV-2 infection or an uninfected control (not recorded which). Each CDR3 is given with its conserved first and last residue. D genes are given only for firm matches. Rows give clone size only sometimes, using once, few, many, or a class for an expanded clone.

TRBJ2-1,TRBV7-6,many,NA,TGTGCCAGCAGCCCGACTAGCGGAGGACAGGGTGAGCAGTTCTTC,CASSPTSGGQGEQFF
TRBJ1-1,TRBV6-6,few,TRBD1,TGTGCCAGCACTCCCCAACAGGGGGCGCTGACTGAAGCTTTCTTT,CASTPQQGALTEAFF
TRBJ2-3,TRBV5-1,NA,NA,TGCGCCAGCAGCTTGGCGGAGGAGAGTACGCAGTATTTT,CASSLAEESTQYF
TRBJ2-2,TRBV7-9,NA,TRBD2,TGTGCCAGCAGCCCAGCGGGAGCGGCGAACACCGGGGAGCTGTTTTTT,CASSPAGAANTGELFF
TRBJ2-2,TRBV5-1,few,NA,TGCGCCAGCAGCTTGGGTTTTGACACCGGGGAGCTGTTTTTT,CASSLGFDTGELFF
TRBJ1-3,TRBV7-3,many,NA,TGTGCCAGCAGTCCCGGGACGGCTGAAAACACCATATATTTT,CASSPGTAENTIYF
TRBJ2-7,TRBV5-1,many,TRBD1,TGCGCCAGCAGCTTGGACGGACAGGGGACATCCTACGAGCAGTACTTC,CASSLDGQGTSYEQYF
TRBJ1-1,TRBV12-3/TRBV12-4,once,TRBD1,TGTGCCAGCAACACTCAGACAGGGGGTAACACTGAAGCTTTCTTT,CASNTQTGGNTEAFF
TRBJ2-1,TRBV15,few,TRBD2,TGTGCCACCAGCAGAATGGGGACTAGCTCCCCCAATGAGCAGTTCTTC,CATSRMGTSSPNEQFF
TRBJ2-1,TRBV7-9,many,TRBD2,TGTGCCAGCAGCTCGAACGGGGGGACTAGCGGGTGGAATGAGCAGTTCTTC,CASSSNGGTSGWNEQFF
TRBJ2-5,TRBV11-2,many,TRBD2,TGTGCCAGCAGCTTACGACTAGCGGGCCTCCAAGAGACCCAGTACTTC,CASSLRLAGLQETQYF
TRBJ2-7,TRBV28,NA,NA,TGTGCCAGCAGTTTCTCCTCCCCCTACGAGCAGTACTTC,CASSFSSPYEQYF
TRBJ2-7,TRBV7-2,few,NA,TGTGCCAGCAGCTGGGGTTCAGCCTACGAGCAGTACTTC,CASSWGSAYEQYF
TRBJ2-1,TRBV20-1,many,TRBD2,TGCAGTGCTAGAGTGTTTAGCGGGAGTTGGGCAAATGAGCAGTTCTTC,CSARVFSGSWANEQFF
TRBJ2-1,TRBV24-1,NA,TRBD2,TGTGCCACCCGGCGGGGGGGGTCAACCCTAAATGGTGAGCAGTTCTTC,CATRRGGSTLNGEQFF
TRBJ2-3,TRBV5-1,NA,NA,TGCGCCAGCAGCCCGGGGGCTAGCGAGAGAGATACGCAGTATTTT,CASSPGASERDTQYF
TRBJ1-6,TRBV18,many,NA,TGTGCCAGCTCACAAGACAGGCGGAATTCACCCCTCCACTTT,CASSQDRRNSPLHF
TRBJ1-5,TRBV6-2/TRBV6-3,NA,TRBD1,TGTGCCAGCAGGCGGGCAGGGGGCTGGTATCAGCCCCAGCATTTT,CASRRAGGWYQPQHF
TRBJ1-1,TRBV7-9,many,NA,TGTGCCAGCCCCCCCGGTTGGGCAGAACACATGAACACTGAAGCTTTCTTT,CASPPGWAEHMNTEAFF